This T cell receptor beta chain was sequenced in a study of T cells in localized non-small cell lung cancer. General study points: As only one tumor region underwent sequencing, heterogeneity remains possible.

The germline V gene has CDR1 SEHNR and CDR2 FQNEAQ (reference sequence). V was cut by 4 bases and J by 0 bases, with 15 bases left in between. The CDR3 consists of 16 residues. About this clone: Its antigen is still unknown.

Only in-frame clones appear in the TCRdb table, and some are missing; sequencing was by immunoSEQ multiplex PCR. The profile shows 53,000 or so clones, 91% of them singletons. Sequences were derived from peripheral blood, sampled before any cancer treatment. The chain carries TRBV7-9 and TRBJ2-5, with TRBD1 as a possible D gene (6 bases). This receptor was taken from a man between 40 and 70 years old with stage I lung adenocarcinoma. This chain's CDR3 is CASSSRPRDNQETQYF. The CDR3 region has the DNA TGTGCCAGCAGCTCCCGGCCCCGGGACAACCAAGAGACCCAGTACTTC.